Sequencing of this T cell receptor beta chain was carried out in a study of CD8 T cells in Susac syndrome. In the study overall: Patients with Susac syndrome had blood drawn and were at that point therapy-naive, on corticosteroids, or on intravenous immunoglobulin alone. The study, taken as a whole, reports: An acknowledgment was made by the study that its TCR sequencing and HLA analysis involved relatively few individuals.

Trimming removed 4 bases from V and 8 bases from J; junction bases left unmatched: 9. CDR3 size: 14 residues. Looked up from germline, CDR1 is SGDLS and CDR2 is YYNGEE. Random hexamers primed reverse transcription of 0.5 to 1 ug RNA. An immunoSEQ multiplex PCR amplified TCR beta CDR3 over 54 Vbeta and 13 Jbeta. TCRdb itself ran the immunoSEQ multiplex PCR reads through MiXCR, one entry per CDR3 protein. Here the sample spans about 150,000 distinct CDR3 sequences, roughly 95% being singletons. Sequencing of TCR beta was undertaken in CD8+ and CD4+ T cells derived from blood. In regard to this clonotype: The target antigen is unknown.

The rearrangement links TRBV9 to TRBJ1-2; the match to TRBD1 covers 9 bases. The material sequenced was CD4+ T cells from PBMCs. This clonotype originated in a human donor with Susac syndrome. The CDR3 DNA reads TGTGCCAGCAGCCCACAGGGGGCCTCGCTCGGCTACACCTTC. Protein: CASSPQGASLGYTF. Using reference TRBV9 and TRBJ1-2 for the parts outside the CDR3, the full variable domain is DSGVTQTPKHLITATGQRVTLRCSPRSGDLSVYWYQQSLDQGLQFLIQYYNGEERAKGNILERFSAQQFPDLHSELNLSSLELGDSALYFCASSPQGASLGYTFGSGTRLTVV.